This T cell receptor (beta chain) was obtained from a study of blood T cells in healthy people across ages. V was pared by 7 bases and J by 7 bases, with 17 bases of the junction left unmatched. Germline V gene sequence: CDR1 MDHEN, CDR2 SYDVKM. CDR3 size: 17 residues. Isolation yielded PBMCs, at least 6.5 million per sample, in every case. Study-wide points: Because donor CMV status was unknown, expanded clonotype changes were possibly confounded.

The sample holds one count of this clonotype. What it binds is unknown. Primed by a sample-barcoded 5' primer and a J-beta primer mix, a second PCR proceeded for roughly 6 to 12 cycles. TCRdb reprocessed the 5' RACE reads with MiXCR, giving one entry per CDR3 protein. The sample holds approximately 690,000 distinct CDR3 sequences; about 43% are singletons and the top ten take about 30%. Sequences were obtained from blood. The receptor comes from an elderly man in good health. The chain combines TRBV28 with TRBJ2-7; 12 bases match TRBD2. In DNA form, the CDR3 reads TGTGCCAGCATAGGGATCAGGGGGACTAGCGGGCCCAATGAGCAGTACTTC. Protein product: CASIGIRGTSGPNEQYF.